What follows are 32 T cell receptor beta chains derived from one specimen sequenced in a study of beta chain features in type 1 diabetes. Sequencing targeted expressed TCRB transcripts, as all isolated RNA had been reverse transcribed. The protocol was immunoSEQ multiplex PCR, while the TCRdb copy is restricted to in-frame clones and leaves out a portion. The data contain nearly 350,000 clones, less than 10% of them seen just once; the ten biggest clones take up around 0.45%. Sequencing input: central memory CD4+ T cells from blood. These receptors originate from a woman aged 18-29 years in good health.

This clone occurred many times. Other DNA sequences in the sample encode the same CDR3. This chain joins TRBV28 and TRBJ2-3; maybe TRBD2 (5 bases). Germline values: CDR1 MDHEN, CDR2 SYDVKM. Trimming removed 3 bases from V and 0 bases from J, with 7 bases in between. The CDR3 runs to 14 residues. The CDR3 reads CASSFGGSTDTQYF. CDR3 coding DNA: TGTGCCAGCAGTTTCGGCGGGAGCACAGATACGCAGTATTTT.

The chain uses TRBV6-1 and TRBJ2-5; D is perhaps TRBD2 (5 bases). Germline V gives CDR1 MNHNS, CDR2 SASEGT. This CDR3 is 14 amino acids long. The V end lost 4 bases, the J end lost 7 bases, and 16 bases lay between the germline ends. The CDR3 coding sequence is TGTGCCAGCAGTGCAACAGATGGACGGGGGACCCAGTACTTC. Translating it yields CASSATDGRGTQYF.

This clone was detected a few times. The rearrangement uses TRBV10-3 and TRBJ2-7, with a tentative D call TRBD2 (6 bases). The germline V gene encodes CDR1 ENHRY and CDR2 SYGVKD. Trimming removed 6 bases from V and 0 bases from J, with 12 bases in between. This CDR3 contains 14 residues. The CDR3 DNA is TGTGCCATCAGCCAGGGACTCAGCTCCTACGAGCAGTACTTC. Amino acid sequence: CAISQGLSSYEQYF.

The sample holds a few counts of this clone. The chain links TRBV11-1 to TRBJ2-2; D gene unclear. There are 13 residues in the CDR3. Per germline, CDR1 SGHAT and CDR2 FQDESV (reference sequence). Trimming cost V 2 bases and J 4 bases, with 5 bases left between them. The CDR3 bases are TGTGCCAGCAGCTTAAGAGTCACCGGGGAGCTGTTTTTT. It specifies CASSLRVTGELFF.

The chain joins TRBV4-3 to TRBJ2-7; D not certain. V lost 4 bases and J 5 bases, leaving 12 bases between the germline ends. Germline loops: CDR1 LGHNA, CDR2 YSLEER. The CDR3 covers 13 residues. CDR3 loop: CASSLFLSNEQYF. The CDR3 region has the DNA TGCGCCAGCAGCCTGTTTCTGAGCAACGAGCAGTACTTC.

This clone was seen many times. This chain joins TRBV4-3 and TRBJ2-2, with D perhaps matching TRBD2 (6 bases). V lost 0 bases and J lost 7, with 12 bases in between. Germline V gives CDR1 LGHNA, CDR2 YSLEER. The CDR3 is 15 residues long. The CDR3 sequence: CASSQEGGRGGELFF. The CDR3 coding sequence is TGCGCCAGCAGCCAAGAAGGAGGGCGAGGCGGGGAGCTGTTTTTT.

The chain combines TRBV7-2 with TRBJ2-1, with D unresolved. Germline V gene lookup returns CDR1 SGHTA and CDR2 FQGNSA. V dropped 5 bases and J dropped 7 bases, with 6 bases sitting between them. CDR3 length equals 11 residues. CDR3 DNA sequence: TGTGCCAGCAGCCCCGCGAATGAGCAGTTCTTC. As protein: CASSPANEQFF.

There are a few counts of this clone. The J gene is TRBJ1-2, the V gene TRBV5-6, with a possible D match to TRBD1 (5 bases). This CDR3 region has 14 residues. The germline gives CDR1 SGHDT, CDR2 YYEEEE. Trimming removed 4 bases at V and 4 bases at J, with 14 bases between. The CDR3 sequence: CASSRRGPIYGYTF. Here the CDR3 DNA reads TGTGCCAGCAGCCGACGGGGACCCATCTATGGCTACACCTTC.

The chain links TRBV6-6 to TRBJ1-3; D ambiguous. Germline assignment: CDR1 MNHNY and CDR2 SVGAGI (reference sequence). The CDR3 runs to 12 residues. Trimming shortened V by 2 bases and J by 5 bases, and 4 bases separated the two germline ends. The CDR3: CASSYTRNTIYF. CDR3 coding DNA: TGTGCCAGCAGTTACACTCGAAACACCATATATTTT.

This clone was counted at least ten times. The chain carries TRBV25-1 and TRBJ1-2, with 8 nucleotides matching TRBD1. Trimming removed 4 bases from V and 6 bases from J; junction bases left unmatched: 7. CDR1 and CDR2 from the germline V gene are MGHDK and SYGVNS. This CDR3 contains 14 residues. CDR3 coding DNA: TGTGCCAGCAGTGCCGCGGGACAGGTGAATGGCTACACCTTC. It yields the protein CASSAAGQVNGYTF.

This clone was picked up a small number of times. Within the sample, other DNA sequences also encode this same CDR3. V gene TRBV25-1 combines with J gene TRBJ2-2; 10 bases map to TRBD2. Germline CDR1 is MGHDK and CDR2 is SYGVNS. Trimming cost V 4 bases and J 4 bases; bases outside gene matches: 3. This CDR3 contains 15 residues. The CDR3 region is CASSGLAGGTGELFF. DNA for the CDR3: TGTGCCAGCAGTGGACTAGCGGGCGGCACCGGGGAGCTGTTTTTT. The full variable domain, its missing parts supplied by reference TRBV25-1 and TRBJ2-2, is EADIYQTPRYLVIGTGKKITLECSQTMGHDKMYWYQQDPGMELHLIHYSYGVNSTEKGDLSSESTVSRIRTEHFPLTLESARPSHTSQYLCASSGLAGGTGELFFGEGSRLTVL.

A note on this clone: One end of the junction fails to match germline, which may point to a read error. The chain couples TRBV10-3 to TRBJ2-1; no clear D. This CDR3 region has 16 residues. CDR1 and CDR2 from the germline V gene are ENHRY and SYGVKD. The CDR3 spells CASSEVIGASYNEQFF. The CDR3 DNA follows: TGTGCCAGCAGTGAGGTAATCGGAGCCTCCTACAATGAGCAGTTCTTC.

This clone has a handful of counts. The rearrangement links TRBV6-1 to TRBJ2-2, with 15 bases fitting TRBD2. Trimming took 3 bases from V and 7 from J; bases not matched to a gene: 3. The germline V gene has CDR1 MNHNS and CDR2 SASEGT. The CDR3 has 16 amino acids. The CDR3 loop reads CASSDSGLAGGGELFF. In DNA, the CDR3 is TGTGCCAGCAGTGATTCGGGACTAGCGGGAGGCGGGGAGCTGTTTTTT.

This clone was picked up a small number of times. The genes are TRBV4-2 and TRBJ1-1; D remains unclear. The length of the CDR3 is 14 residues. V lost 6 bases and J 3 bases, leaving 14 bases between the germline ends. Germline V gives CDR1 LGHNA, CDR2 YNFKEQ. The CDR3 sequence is CASSRIIGDTEAFF. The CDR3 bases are TGTGCCAGCAGTCGAATAATTGGGGACACTGAAGCTTTCTTT.

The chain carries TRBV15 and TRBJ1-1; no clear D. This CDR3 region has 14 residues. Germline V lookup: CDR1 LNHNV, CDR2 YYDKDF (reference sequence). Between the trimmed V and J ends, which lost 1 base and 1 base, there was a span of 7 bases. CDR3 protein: CATSRAPENTEAFF. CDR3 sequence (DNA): TGTGCCACCAGCAGAGCTCCAGAGAACACTGAAGCTTTCTTT.

The CDR3 nucleotides read TGCGCCAGCAGCCTAGGGGACAAGACCTACGAGCAGTACTTC. It translates to CASSLGDKTYEQYF. V gene TRBV5-1 combines with J gene TRBJ2-7; tentatively, D is TRBD1 (6 bases). Germline CDR1 SGHRS, CDR2 YFSETQ. The germline V and J ends were trimmed by 4 bases and 2 bases, with 13 bases remaining between them. CDR3 length: 14 amino acids. Drawing the rest from reference TRBV5-1 and TRBJ2-7, the complete variable domain is KAGVTQTPRYLIKTRGQQVTLSCSPISGHRSVSWYQQTPGQGLQFLFEYFSETQRNKGNFPGRFSGRQFSNSRSEMNVSTLELGDSALYLCASSLGDKTYEQYFGPGTRLTVT.

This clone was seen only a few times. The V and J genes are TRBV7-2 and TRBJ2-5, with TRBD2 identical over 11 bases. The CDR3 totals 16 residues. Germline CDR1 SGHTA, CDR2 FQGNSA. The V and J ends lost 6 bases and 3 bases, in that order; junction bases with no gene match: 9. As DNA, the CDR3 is TGTGCCAGCAGTTCCCGGCGACTAGCGGGGAAAGAGACCCAGTACTTC. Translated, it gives CASSSRRLAGKETQYF.

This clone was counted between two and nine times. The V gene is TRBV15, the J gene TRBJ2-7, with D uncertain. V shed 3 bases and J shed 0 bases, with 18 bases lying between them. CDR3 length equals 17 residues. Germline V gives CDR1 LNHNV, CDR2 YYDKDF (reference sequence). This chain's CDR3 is CATSRRPVRLGSYEQYF. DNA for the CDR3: TGTGCCACCAGCAGGCGCCCGGTTCGTCTTGGCTCCTACGAGCAGTACTTC.

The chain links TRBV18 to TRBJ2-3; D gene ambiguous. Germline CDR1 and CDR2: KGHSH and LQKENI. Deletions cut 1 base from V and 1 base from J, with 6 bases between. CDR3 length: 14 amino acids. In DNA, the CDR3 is TGTGCCAGCTCACCACAGATCCGCACAGATACGCAGTATTTT. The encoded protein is CASSPQIRTDTQYF.

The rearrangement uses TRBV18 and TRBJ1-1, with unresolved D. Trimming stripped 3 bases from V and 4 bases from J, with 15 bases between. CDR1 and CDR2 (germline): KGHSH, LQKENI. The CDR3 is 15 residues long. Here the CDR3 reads CASSPPTGSTTEAFF. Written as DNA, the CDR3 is TGTGCCAGCTCACCCCCGACGGGGTCGACCACTGAAGCTTTCTTT.

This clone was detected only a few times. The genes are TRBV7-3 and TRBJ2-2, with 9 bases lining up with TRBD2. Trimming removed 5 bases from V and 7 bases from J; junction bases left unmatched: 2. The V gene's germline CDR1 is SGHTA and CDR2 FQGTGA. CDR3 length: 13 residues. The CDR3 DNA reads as TGTGCCAGCAGCAAGACTAGCGGCGGGGAGCTGTTTTTT. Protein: CASSKTSGGELFF.

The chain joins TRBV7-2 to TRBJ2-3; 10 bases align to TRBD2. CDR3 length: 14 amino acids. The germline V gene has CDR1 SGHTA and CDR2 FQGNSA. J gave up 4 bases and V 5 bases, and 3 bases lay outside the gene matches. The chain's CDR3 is CASSALAGADTQYF. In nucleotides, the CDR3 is TGTGCCAGCAGCGCCCTAGCGGGAGCAGATACGCAGTATTTT.

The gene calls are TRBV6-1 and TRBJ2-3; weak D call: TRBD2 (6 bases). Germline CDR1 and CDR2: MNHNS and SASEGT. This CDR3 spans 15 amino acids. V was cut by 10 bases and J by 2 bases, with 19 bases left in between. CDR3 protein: CAISAGLTTTDTQYF. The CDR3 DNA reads TGTGCCATCAGCGCGGGACTGACGACCACAGATACGCAGTATTTT.

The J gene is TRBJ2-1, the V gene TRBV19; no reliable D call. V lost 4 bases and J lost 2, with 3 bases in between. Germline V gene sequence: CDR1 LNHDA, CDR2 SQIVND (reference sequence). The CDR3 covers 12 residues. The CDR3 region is CASSNTYNEQFF. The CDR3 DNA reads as TGTGCCAGTAGTAATACCTACAATGAGCAGTTCTTC.

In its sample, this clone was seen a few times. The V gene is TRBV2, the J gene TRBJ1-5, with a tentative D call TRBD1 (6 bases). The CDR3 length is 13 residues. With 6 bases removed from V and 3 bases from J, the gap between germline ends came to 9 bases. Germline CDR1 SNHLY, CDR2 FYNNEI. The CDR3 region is CASRDRINQPQHF. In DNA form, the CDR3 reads TGTGCCAGCAGGGACAGAATCAATCAGCCCCAGCATTTT.

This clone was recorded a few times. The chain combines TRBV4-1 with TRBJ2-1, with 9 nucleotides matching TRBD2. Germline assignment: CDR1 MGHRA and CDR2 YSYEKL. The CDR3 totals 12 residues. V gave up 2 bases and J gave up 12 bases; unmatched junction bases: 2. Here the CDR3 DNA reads TGCGCCAGCAGCCAAATAGCGGGGGTGCAGTTCTTC. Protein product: CASSQIAGVQFF.

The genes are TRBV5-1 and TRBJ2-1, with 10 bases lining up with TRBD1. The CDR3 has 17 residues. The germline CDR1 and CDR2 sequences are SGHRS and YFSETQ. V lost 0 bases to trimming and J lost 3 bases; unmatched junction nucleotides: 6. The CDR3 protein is CASSLAAGTGDYNEQFF. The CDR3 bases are TGCGCCAGCAGCTTGGCCGCCGGGACAGGGGACTACAATGAGCAGTTCTTC.

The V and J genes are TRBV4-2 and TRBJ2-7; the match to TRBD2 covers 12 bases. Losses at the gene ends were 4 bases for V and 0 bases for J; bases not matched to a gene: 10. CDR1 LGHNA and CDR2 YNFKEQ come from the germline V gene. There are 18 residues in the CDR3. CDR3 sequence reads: CASSPGLAGFSSSYEQYF. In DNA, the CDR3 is TGTGCCAGCAGCCCTGGACTAGCGGGGTTTTCCAGCTCCTACGAGCAGTACTTC.

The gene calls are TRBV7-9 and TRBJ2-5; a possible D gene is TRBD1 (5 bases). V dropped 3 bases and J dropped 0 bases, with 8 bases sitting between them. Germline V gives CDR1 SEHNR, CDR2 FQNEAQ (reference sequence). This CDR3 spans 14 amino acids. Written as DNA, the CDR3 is TGTGCCAGCAGCTTGATCAGGGACCAAGAGACCCAGTACTTC. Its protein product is CASSLIRDQETQYF.

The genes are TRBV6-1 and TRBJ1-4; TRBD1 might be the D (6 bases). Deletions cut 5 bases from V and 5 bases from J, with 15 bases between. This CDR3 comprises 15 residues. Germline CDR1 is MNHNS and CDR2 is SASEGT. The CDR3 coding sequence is TGTGCCAGCAGTTCTTTTCCAACAGGGAATGAAAAACTGTTTTTT. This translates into CASSSFPTGNEKLFF.

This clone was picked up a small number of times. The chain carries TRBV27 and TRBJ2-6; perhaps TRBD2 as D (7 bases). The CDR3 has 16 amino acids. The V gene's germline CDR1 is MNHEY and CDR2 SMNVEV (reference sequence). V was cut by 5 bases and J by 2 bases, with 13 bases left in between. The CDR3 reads CASSQQGRAGANVLTF. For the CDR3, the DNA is TGTGCCAGCAGTCAGCAGGGGAGGGCTGGGGCCAACGTCCTGACTTTC.

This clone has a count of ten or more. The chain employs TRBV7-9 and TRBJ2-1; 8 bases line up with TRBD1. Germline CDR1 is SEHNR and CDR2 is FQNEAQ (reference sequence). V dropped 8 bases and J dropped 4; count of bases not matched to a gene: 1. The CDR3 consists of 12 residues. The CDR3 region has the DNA TGTGCCAGCCGGACAGGGTACAATGAGCAGTTCTTC. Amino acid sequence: CASRTGYNEQFF.